These 26 T cell receptor beta chains came from one sample sequenced in a study of T-cell memory formation after mild COVID-19. MiXCR was run by TCRdb on the 5' RACE reads, yielding one entry per CDR3 protein. This table has approximately 300,000 distinct CDR3 sequences, roughly 15% appearing once. Sequencing input: PBMCs or a T cell subset sorted from them (not recorded which). These receptors all stem from a man aged 18 to 30 who had mild COVID-19 (a few samples of this study predate the infection). Cell type and time point are not known.

The V gene is TRBV10-3, the J gene TRBJ1-6; 9 positions agree with TRBD1. Per the germline V gene, CDR1 is ENHRY and CDR2 is SYGVKD. V shed 6 bases and J 7 bases; nucleotides not matched to a gene: 4. This CDR3 has 14 amino acids. The chain's CDR3 is CAIRRQGVNSPLHF. The CDR3 nucleotides read TGTGCCATCAGGAGACAGGGGGTCAATTCACCCCTCCACTTT.

The chain has TRBV11-2 and TRBJ2-1, with 10 bases identical to TRBD1. CDR1 SGHAT and CDR2 FQNNGV come from the germline V gene. V was clipped by 5 bases and J by 5 bases; unmatched bases: 6. The CDR3 loop spans 15 amino acids. CDR3 sequence reads: CASSVEGQGNNEQFF. Here the CDR3 DNA reads TGTGCCAGCAGCGTCGAGGGACAGGGGAACAATGAGCAGTTCTTC. The whole variable domain, remainder taken from reference TRBV11-2 and TRBJ2-1, is EAGVAQSPRYKIIEKRQSVAFWCNPISGHATLYWYQQILGQGPKLLIQFQNNGVVDDSQLPKDRFSAERLKGVDSTLKIQPAKLEDSAVYLCASSVEGQGNNEQFFGPGTRLTVL.

The chain recombines TRBV20-1 with TRBJ2-5; D might be TRBD2 (7 bases). This CDR3 has 13 residues. V lost 8 bases, J lost 4 bases, and 17 bases lay in between. Germline V CDR1 and CDR2: DFQATT, SNEGSKA (reference sequence). CDR3 DNA sequence: TGCAGTTTTTTCGGGGGGCCCTTAGAGACCCAGTACTTC. It codes for CSFFGGPLETQYF.

The sample holds many counts of this clonotype. V usage is TRBV7-2 and J usage is TRBJ2-2, with D perhaps matching TRBD2 (6 bases). This CDR3 is built from 14 residues. V was shortened by 2 bases and J by 7 bases, with 11 bases between the two germline ends. Germline V gene lookup returns CDR1 SGHTA and CDR2 FQGNSA. The CDR3 DNA reads TGTGCCAGCAGCTTAACCGGGGGTGACGGGGAGCTGTTTTTT. It is translated as CASSLTGGDGELFF. The full variable domain, in which reference TRBV7-2 and TRBJ2-2 provide the parts outside the CDR3, is GAGVSQSPSNKVTEKGKDVELRCDPISGHTALYWYRQSLGQGLEFLIYFQGNSAPDKSGLPSDRFSAERTGGSVSTLTIQRTQQEDSAVYLCASSLTGGDGELFFGEGSRLTVL.

The V call is TRBV6-6, the J call TRBJ2-7; perhaps TRBD1 as D (6 bases). The CDR3 is 14 residues long. Germline V gene sequence: CDR1 MNHNY, CDR2 SVGAGI (reference sequence). Trimming took off 5 bases at V and 2 bases at J, with 13 bases between the two ends. In DNA, the CDR3 is TGTGCCAGCAGTCACCGGGACATCACCTACGAGCAGTACTTC. It yields the protein CASSHRDITYEQYF.

The chain is built from TRBV5-1 and TRBJ2-5; TRBD2 agrees at 10 bases. V lost 0 bases, J lost 4 bases, and 6 bases stayed unmatched. The CDR3 runs to 16 residues. The germline gives CDR1 SGHRS, CDR2 YFSETQ. CDR3 sequence: CASSLAPAGGRETQYF. The DNA of the CDR3 is TGCGCCAGCAGCTTGGCCCCAGCGGGAGGGAGAGAGACCCAGTACTTC.

The chain combines TRBV5-6 with TRBJ2-7; D is undetermined. Looked up from germline, CDR1 is SGHDT and CDR2 is YYEEEE. CDR3 length: 12 amino acids. With 3 bases removed from V and 7 bases from J, the gap between germline ends came to 11 bases. Here the CDR3 reads CASSSIGGEQYF. For the CDR3, the DNA is TGTGCCAGCAGCTCAATCGGCGGAGAGCAGTACTTC.

This clonotype was seen only a few times. The chain couples TRBV12-3 or TRBV12-4 to TRBJ2-7, with TRBD1 identical over 9 bases. V lost 6 bases to trimming and J lost 7 bases; unmatched junction nucleotides: 10. This CDR3 contains 14 residues. In DNA form, the CDR3 reads TGTGCCAGCAGGACCGGGACAGGGACTCGGGAGCAGTACTTC. The encoded protein is CASRTGTGTREQYF.

The sample holds a few counts of this clonotype. The junction and the germline gene differ at one end; a read error may be behind it. The J gene is TRBJ2-5, the V gene TRBV5-4, with 10 positions matching TRBD2. Germline-derived CDR1 and CDR2 are SGHNT and YYREEE (reference sequence). The CDR3 length is 13 residues. The CDR3 sequence is CASSLGGLAGDDF. The CDR3 DNA is TGTGCCAGCAGCTTGGGCGGTCTAGCGGGGGACGACTTC. Drawing the rest from reference TRBV5-4 and TRBJ2-5, the complete variable domain is ETGVTQSPTHLIKTRGQQVTLRCSSQSGHNTVSWYQQALGQGPQFIFQYYREEENGRGNFPPRFSGLQFPNYSSELNVNALELDDSALYLCASSLGGLAGDDFGPGTRLLVL.

This clonotype came up a few times. This chain uses TRBV29-1 with TRBJ2-5; D perhaps matches TRBD1 (5 bases). Trimming took off 7 bases at V and 2 bases at J, with 11 bases between the two ends. CDR3 length: 12 amino acids. Germline CDR1 SQVTM, CDR2 ANQGSEA. CDR3 sequence (DNA): TGCAGCGGGCAGAGACAGCAAGAGACCCAGTACTTC. It specifies CSGQRQQETQYF.

CDR3 sequence (DNA): TGTGCCAGCAGTTTACGGCCCAGGGGTGTCTACGAGCAGTACTTC. Protein: CASSLRPRGVYEQYF. This sequence joins TRBV6-5 and TRBJ2-7, with D perhaps matching TRBD1 (6 bases). V shed 4 bases and J shed 3 bases, with 16 bases lying between them. Per the germline V gene, CDR1 is MNHEY and CDR2 is SVGAGI. This CDR3 has 15 residues.

The chain links TRBV9 to TRBJ1-5, with D unresolved. The V and J ends lost 0 bases and 7 bases respectively, with 8 bases between them. This CDR3 has 13 residues. Germline CDR1 and CDR2: SGDLS and YYNGEE. The CDR3 is CASSVEVGQPQHF. The CDR3 nucleotides read TGTGCCAGCAGCGTAGAGGTAGGGCAGCCCCAGCATTTT.

Many counts were recorded for this clonotype. The rearrangement joins TRBV20-1 to TRBJ1-2, with D perhaps matching TRBD1 (5 bases). Trimming pared 0 bases from V and 5 bases from J, leaving 10 bases between. The CDR3 consists of 13 residues. CDR1 and CDR2 from the germline V gene are DFQATT and SNEGSKA (reference sequence). This chain's CDR3 is CSARDQTAYGYTF. DNA of the CDR3: TGCAGTGCTAGAGACCAGACAGCTTATGGCTACACCTTC.

J is TRBJ2-7 and V is TRBV18; 13 bases are shared with TRBD2. Germline CDR1 KGHSH, CDR2 LQKENI. J lost 3 bases, V lost 6 bases, and 8 bases had no gene match. The CDR3 consists of 16 residues. This CDR3 reads CASSPPTSGGNYEQYF. In nucleotides, the CDR3 is TGTGCCAGCTCGCCCCCGACTAGCGGGGGGAACTACGAGCAGTACTTC.

V gene TRBV4-2 combines with J gene TRBJ2-3; 12 bases map to TRBD2. Trimming removed 4 bases from V and 0 bases from J; junction bases left unmatched: 14. The germline V gene encodes CDR1 LGHNA and CDR2 YNFKEQ. This CDR3 region has 20 residues. In DNA form, the CDR3 reads TGTGCCAGCAGCCTCCGAGAAAGGGCTAGCGGGGGGGTTAGCACAGATACGCAGTATTTT. Its protein is CASSLRERASGGVSTDTQYF.

The chain combines TRBV4-1 with TRBJ1-1; 7 positions match TRBD1. Germline CDR1 MGHRA, CDR2 YSYEKL. This CDR3 is built from 15 residues. Unmatched junction bases numbered 4, after V lost 0 bases and J lost 3 bases. DNA for the CDR3: TGCGCCAGCAGCCAAGAGCGACAGGGTTACACTGAAGCTTTCTTT. This encodes CASSQERQGYTEAFF.

This clonotype showed up just a few times. The V call is TRBV6-5, the J call TRBJ2-1; the D call may be TRBD1 or TRBD2 (5 bases each). CDR1 is MNHEY and CDR2 is SVGAGI in the germline V gene. This CDR3 has 14 residues. Between the trimmed V and J ends, which lost 0 bases and 8 bases, there was a span of 11 bases. This CDR3 is CASSYSGAGDEQFF. The CDR3 DNA is TGTGCCAGCAGTTACTCCGGGGCCGGGGATGAGCAGTTCTTC.

This rearrangement joins TRBV3-1 to TRBJ2-6; D is possibly TRBD1 or TRBD2 (6 bases each). Trimming removed 4 bases at V and 0 bases at J, with 7 bases between. The germline gives CDR1 LGHDT, CDR2 YNNKEL (reference sequence). The CDR3 runs 15 residues. CDR3 sequence (DNA): TGTGCCAGCAGCCGGGGGGCCTCTGGGGCCAACGTCCTGACTTTC. This sequence encodes CASSRGASGANVLTF.

This clonotype was observed a few times. The chain joins TRBV2 to TRBJ2-3, with 12 bases identical to TRBD2. The CDR3 contains 16 residues. V trimming: 7 bases; J trimming: 1 base; junction bases outside the gene matches: 6. Germline assignment: CDR1 SNHLY and CDR2 FYNNEI. Here the CDR3 DNA reads TGTGCCAGCACTTCTACTAGCGGGAGGCGCACAGATACGCAGTATTTT. Its translation is CASTSTSGRRTDTQYF.

This clonotype has at least ten counts. V is TRBV7-3 and J is TRBJ2-3, with D perhaps TRBD2 (6 bases). Germline CDR1 reads SGHTA; CDR2 reads FQGTGA. Trimming stripped 3 bases from V and 2 bases from J, with 12 bases between. The CDR3 contains 15 residues. In nucleotides, the CDR3 is TGTGCCAGCAGCTTGGGGCTAGCGCACACAGATACGCAGTATTTT. Translation: CASSLGLAHTDTQYF.

This clonotype appeared many times. V and J are TRBV11-2 and TRBJ1-1; D unclear. Germline V gene lookup returns CDR1 SGHAT and CDR2 FQNNGV. This CDR3 region has 13 residues. V was shortened by 5 bases and J by 1 base, with 8 bases between the two germline ends. This CDR3 reads CASSQAQNTEAFF. In DNA form, the CDR3 reads TGTGCCAGCAGCCAGGCGCAGAACACTGAAGCTTTCTTT.

This clonotype has just one count. The J gene is TRBJ1-1, the V gene TRBV3-1; the D is unclear. Germline V gene data show CDR1 as LGHDT and CDR2 as YNNKEL (reference sequence). This CDR3 spans 14 amino acids. The V end lost 4 bases, the J end lost 5 bases, and 14 bases lay between the germline ends. In nucleotides, the CDR3 is TGTGCCAGCAGCCTCCCGGGGAGAACAACTGAAGCTTTCTTT. Its protein is CASSLPGRTTEAFF.

This clonotype has a handful of counts. The chain has TRBV4-1 and TRBJ2-7; D gene uncertain. Trimming removed 1 base at V and 6 bases at J, with 22 bases between. The CDR3 is 17 amino acids. Germline V gene sequence: CDR1 MGHRA, CDR2 YSYEKL. CDR3 amino acids: CASSQAPALPRAAEQYF. CDR3 nucleotides: TGCGCCAGCAGCCAAGCCCCCGCTCTTCCCAGAGCCGCCGAGCAGTACTTC.

V usage is TRBV7-2 and J usage is TRBJ2-5; D may be TRBD2 (5 bases). V lost 5 bases to trimming and J lost 5 bases, with 12 bases between them. This CDR3 region has 13 residues. Germline CDR1 is SGHTA and CDR2 is FQGNSA. CDR3 residues: CASSPNAGETQYF. As DNA, the CDR3 is TGTGCCAGCAGCCCTAATGCGGGTGAGACCCAGTACTTC.

The V gene is TRBV20-1, the J gene TRBJ1-1; no firm D call. CDR1 and CDR2 (germline): DFQATT, SNEGSKA (reference sequence). CDR3 length: 12 residues. V was shortened by 5 bases and J by 8 bases, with 15 bases between the two germline ends. The CDR3 DNA sequence: TGCAGTGCTGGGCGGGCGGAAACCGAAGCTTTCTTT. This translates into CSAGRAETEAFF.

The V and J genes are TRBV6-2 or TRBV6-3 and TRBJ1-2; 9 nucleotides line up with TRBD1. The CDR3 runs to 15 residues. Per the germline V gene, CDR1 is MNHEY and CDR2 is SVGEGT. J was trimmed by 7 bases and V by 6 bases; bases with no gene match: 12. CDR3 sequence reads: CASSPHGTGHSGYTF. CDR3 DNA sequence: TGTGCCAGCAGCCCCCATGGGACAGGGCACTCTGGCTACACCTTC.